The 14 T cell receptor beta chains below all came from one sample that was sequenced in a study of T cells expressing NK-cell markers. TCRdb reprocessed the 5' RACE reads and keeps a single row for each CDR3 protein, giving no DNA. Listed are under 500,000 distinct CDR3 sequences; less than 7.5% falls within the top ten. The sequenced sample consisted of blood T cells: a sorted CD56 or NKG2C T cell subset, CD4+ or CD8+ T cells, or bulk PBMC T cells (not recorded which). These receptors were collected from a woman aged 18-70 years in good health.

This chain connects TRBV4-3 to TRBJ2-4; TCRdb names TRBD1, which stays unverified in the absence of DNA. The CDR3 spans 18 residues. Per germline, CDR1 LGHNA and CDR2 YSLEER. The CDR3 loop reads CASSPNRDREIAKNIQYF.

The chain joins TRBV4-2 to TRBJ2-1; the TCRdb D gene call, TRBD2, has no DNA to confirm it. This CDR3 comprises 18 residues. CDR1 LGHNA and CDR2 YNFKEQ come from the germline V gene. CDR3 loop: CASSQASALLSSYNEQFF.

The V gene is TRBV20-1, the J gene TRBJ2-7; the D call from TCRdb, TRBD1, cannot be confirmed without DNA. The CDR3 runs to 11 residues. Germline V CDR1 and CDR2: DFQATT, SNEGSKA (reference sequence). The CDR3 spells CSAREGEEQYF.

The V and J genes are TRBV11-2 and TRBJ2-7. The CDR3 is 12 residues long. CDR1 is SGHAT, CDR2 FQNNGV, per germline. The CDR3: CASSSSLYEQYF.

The genes are TRBV5-1 and TRBJ2-7; TCRdb selects TRBD1, and the lack of DNA leaves this call unchecked. The CDR3 spans 14 residues. Per germline, CDR1 SGHRS and CDR2 YFSETQ. CDR3 sequence: CASSLAGRGYEQYF.

V usage is TRBV29-1 and J usage is TRBJ2-7; the TCRdb call, TRBD1, lacks DNA for checking. The CDR3 has 13 amino acids. Germline V gene sequence: CDR1 SQVTM, CDR2 ANQGSEA. CDR3 sequence reads: CSVDGTGASEQYF.

This chain links TRBV7-2 with TRBJ2-3; lacking DNA, the TRBD2 call made by TCRdb goes unchecked. Germline CDR1 SGHTA, CDR2 FQGNSA. CDR3 length: 16 residues. CDR3 protein: CASSLGSGGTTDTQYF.

The genes are TRBV20-1 and TRBJ1-1; the D gene TCRdb calls, TRBD1, cannot be checked with no DNA. This CDR3 is 15 amino acids long. Per the germline V gene, CDR1 is DFQATT and CDR2 is SNEGSKA (reference sequence). The CDR3: CSATRPGTMNTEAFF.

The chain uses TRBV12-3 or TRBV12-4 and TRBJ2-7; TCRdb lists TRBD2, though no DNA is available to test this call. CDR3 size: 15 residues. CDR3 loop: CASSFSDWRAGEQYF.

This chain links TRBV7-8 with TRBJ1-6; no DNA is available, so the TRBD1 call from TCRdb remains unchecked. CDR1 and CDR2 from the germline V gene are SGHVS and FQNEAQ. The CDR3 runs 15 residues. CDR3 sequence reads: CASSLDGQANSPLHF.

The rearrangement links TRBV11-2 to TRBJ2-5; TCRdb lists TRBD1, though no DNA is available to test this call. CDR3 length equals 20 residues. Germline values: CDR1 SGHAT, CDR2 FQNNGV. The CDR3 sequence: CASSPWGVLGGLRYQETQYF.

This chain joins TRBV4-3 and TRBJ2-3; TCRdb lists TRBD2, though no DNA is available to test this call. Looked up from germline, CDR1 is LGHNA and CDR2 is YSLEER. There are 19 residues in the CDR3. CDR3 residues: CASSQDLASGGAGADTQYF.

This chain's CDR3 is CAISEAGNTEAFF. This chain links TRBV10-3 with TRBJ1-1. This CDR3 is built from 13 residues. From germline, CDR1 is ENHRY and CDR2 SYGVKD.

V usage is TRBV9 and J usage is TRBJ2-2; TCRdb's D call of TRBD1 is untestable without DNA. Germline loops: CDR1 SGDLS, CDR2 YYNGEE. The CDR3 contains 16 residues. The CDR3 here is CASSTQGRANTGELFF. Full variable domain (outside the CDR3, taken from reference TRBV9 and TRBJ2-2): DSGVTQTPKHLITATGQRVTLRCSPRSGDLSVYWYQQSLDQGLQFLIQYYNGEERAKGNILERFSAQQFPDLHSELNLSSLELGDSALYFCASSTQGRANTGELFFGEGSRLTVL.